This T cell receptor (beta chain) originates from a study of blood T cell repertoires in COVID-19. Study information: The study drew acute and convalescent COVID-19 samples from the United States, Italy and Spain. Sample material is recorded as cDNA or gDNA derived from T cells, B-cell-depleted T cells, or PBMCs.

The V end was cut by 3 bases, the J end by 4 bases, with 7 bases between. The CDR3 runs to 13 residues. CDR1 and CDR2 from the germline V gene are MNHEY and SMNVEV (reference sequence). As processed by the authors: Amplification of reference gene primers provided the estimated nucleated cell counts. Profiling relied on immunoSEQ multiplex PCR, and the TCRdb table lists in-frame clones only, not all of them. From that table come the V and J calls and clone size; the DNA was used to work out D and trimming. The table records approximately 140,000 clones, around 85% of them present only once. Sequencing was carried out using peripheral blood. This clonotype was obtained from an older man with acute or convalescent COVID-19. The chain combines TRBV27 with TRBJ2-1; D uncertain. The CDR3: CASSLNRYNEQFF. DNA for the CDR3: TGTGCCAGCAGTTTGAACAGATACAATGAGCAGTTCTTC.